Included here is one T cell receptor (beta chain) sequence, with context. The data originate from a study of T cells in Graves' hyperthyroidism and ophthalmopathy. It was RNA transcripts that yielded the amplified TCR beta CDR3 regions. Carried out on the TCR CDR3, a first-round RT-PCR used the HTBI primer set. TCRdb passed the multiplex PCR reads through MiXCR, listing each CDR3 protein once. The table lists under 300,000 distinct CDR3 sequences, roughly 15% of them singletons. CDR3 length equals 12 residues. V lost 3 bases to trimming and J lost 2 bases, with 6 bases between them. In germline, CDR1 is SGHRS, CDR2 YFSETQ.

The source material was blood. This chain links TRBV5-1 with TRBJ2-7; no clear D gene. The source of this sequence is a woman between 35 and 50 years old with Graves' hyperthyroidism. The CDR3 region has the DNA TGCGCCAGCAGCTCCACAACCTACGAGCAGTACTTC. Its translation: CASSSTTYEQYF.